Shown below are 24 T cell receptor beta chains from a single sample sequenced in a study of T cell repertoires in cytomegalovirus infection. MiXCR was run by TCRdb on the reads, yielding one entry per CDR3 protein. The table includes 250,000 to 300,000 distinct CDR3 sequences, 20% to 30% detected once. Source material: PBMCs. All receptors derive from a human donor in good health (CMV status not recorded). Some clones in this sample may be carry-over from other donors' samples.

This chain uses TRBV18 with TRBJ1-1; tentatively, D is TRBD1 (6 bases). The CDR3 extends over 18 amino acids. Germline values: CDR1 KGHSH, CDR2 LQKENI. Trimming shortened V by 1 base and J by 1 base, and 19 bases separated the two germline ends. The CDR3, as DNA: TGTGCCAGCTCACCACAGGCCGTACAGGGACACTCGAACACTGAAGCTTTCTTT. It yields the protein CASSPQAVQGHSNTEAFF.

The V gene is TRBV20-1, the J gene TRBJ2-5; 8 nucleotides match TRBD2. The CDR3 is made up of 13 amino acids. The J segment lost 0 bases and the V segment lost 6 bases, leaving 3 bases of the junction unmatched. In germline, CDR1 is DFQATT, CDR2 SNEGSKA (reference sequence). The CDR3 reads CSARLAHQETQYF. In nucleotides, the CDR3 is TGCAGTGCCCGACTAGCGCACCAAGAGACCCAGTACTTC.

This clonotype was seen only a few times. The chain is built from TRBV28 and TRBJ2-3; TRBD2 aligns across 11 bases. Germline V gene lookup returns CDR1 MDHEN and CDR2 SYDVKM. J gave up 7 bases and V 4 bases, and 10 bases lay outside the gene matches. The CDR3 consists of 16 residues. The CDR3 spells CASSSPGSGRGNTQYF. CDR3 nucleotide sequence: TGTGCCAGCAGTTCCCCAGGTAGCGGGAGGGGGAATACGCAGTATTTT.

V and J are TRBV14 and TRBJ1-2; unclear D gene. With 2 bases removed from V and 4 bases from J, the gap between germline ends came to 8 bases. The germline gives CDR1 SGHDN, CDR2 FVKESK. The CDR3 loop spans 13 amino acids. CDR3 loop: CASSQPRLYGYTF. CDR3 sequence (DNA): TGTGCCAGCAGCCAACCCCGGCTCTATGGCTACACCTTC.

This clonotype was seen ten or more times. V is TRBV5-6 and J is TRBJ1-2; D ambiguous. V lost 0 bases and J lost 0, with 6 bases in between. The CDR3 loop spans 14 amino acids. CDR1 is SGHDT, CDR2 YYEEEE, per germline. This chain's CDR3 is CASSLGASNYGYTF. The DNA of the CDR3 is TGTGCCAGCAGCTTGGGTGCATCTAACTATGGCTACACCTTC.

This chain links TRBV3-1 with TRBJ2-3; D remains ambiguous. Germline V gene lookup returns CDR1 LGHDT and CDR2 YNNKEL (reference sequence). The V gene lost 5 bases and the J gene lost 5 bases, with 5 bases spanning the gap. This CDR3 region has 11 residues. The CDR3: CASSAVDTQYF. The CDR3, as DNA: TGTGCCAGCAGCGCCGTAGATACGCAGTATTTT.

V is TRBV4-2 and J is TRBJ2-2; D gene uncertain. This CDR3 region has 17 residues. Looked up from germline, CDR1 is LGHNA and CDR2 is YNFKEQ. Trimming left V 4 bases short and J 0 bases short, with 15 bases between. CDR3 residues: CASSLVLGRTNTGELFF. The CDR3 nucleotides read TGTGCCAGCAGCCTAGTCTTGGGTAGAACGAACACCGGGGAGCTGTTTTTT.

This chain connects TRBV6-2 or TRBV6-3 to TRBJ2-7; 11 nucleotides align to TRBD2. With V trimmed by 5 bases and J by 3 bases, 3 bases remained unmatched. This CDR3 contains 14 residues. CDR1 and CDR2 from the germline V gene are MNHEY and SVGEGT. CDR3 protein: CASSLAGGLYEQYF. In nucleotides, the CDR3 is TGTGCCAGCAGTCTAGCGGGAGGCCTCTACGAGCAGTACTTC.

The gene calls are TRBV20-1 and TRBJ2-1; no definite D call. This CDR3 region has 13 residues. Germline V gene lookup returns CDR1 DFQATT and CDR2 SNEGSKA (reference sequence). V lost 3 bases and J 5 bases, leaving 11 bases between the germline ends. The chain's CDR3 is CSASRRLNNEQFF. CDR3 sequence (DNA): TGCAGTGCTAGTCGGCGCCTCAACAATGAGCAGTTCTTC.

This clonotype has only a few counts. V is TRBV12-3 or TRBV12-4 and J is TRBJ2-7; D remains ambiguous. V lost 6 bases and J lost 2, with 5 bases in between. CDR3 length: 11 amino acids. Here the CDR3 reads CASSKTYEQYF. The CDR3 bases are TGTGCCAGCAGCAAGACCTACGAGCAGTACTTC.

V is TRBV15 and J is TRBJ1-5; D gene unclear. The V end was cut by 2 bases, the J end by 7 bases, with 9 bases between. CDR3 length: 13 amino acids. Germline V CDR1 and CDR2: LNHNV, YYDKDF (reference sequence). CDR3 nucleotides: TGTGCCACCAGCAGATTTAGGGAACAGCCCCAGCATTTT. It is translated as CATSRFREQPQHF.

This clonotype turned up a few times. This rearrangement joins TRBV28 to TRBJ1-5, with 8 bases fitting TRBD1. The V gene's germline CDR1 is MDHEN and CDR2 SYDVKM. V shed 5 bases, J shed 4 bases, and the junction held 7 bases outside the gene matches. The CDR3 runs 15 residues. CDR3 region: CASSPGGFRNQPQHF. Written as DNA, the CDR3 is TGTGCCAGCAGTCCAGGGGGCTTTCGAAATCAGCCCCAGCATTTT.

The chain employs TRBV18 and TRBJ1-1; no definite D call. The germline V gene has CDR1 KGHSH and CDR2 LQKENI. Trimming shortened V by 5 bases and J by 1 base, and 17 bases separated the two germline ends. CDR3 length: 16 amino acids. The DNA of the CDR3 is TGTGCCAGCTCAGGCACTCCCGGGGTGGCGAACACTGAAGCTTTCTTT. It codes for CASSGTPGVANTEAFF.

The chain uses TRBV2 and TRBJ1-1; possibly TRBD1 for D (5 bases). Looked up from germline, CDR1 is SNHLY and CDR2 is FYNNEI. The CDR3 runs 14 residues. V was trimmed by 7 bases and J by 4 bases, leaving 16 bases between them. This chain's CDR3 is CASNLRGPGTEAFF. The DNA of the CDR3 is TGTGCCAGCAATCTGCGGGGACCGGGCACTGAAGCTTTCTTT. The variable domain in full, completed from reference TRBV2 and TRBJ1-1, reads EPEVTQTPSHQVTQMGQEVILRCVPISNHLYFYWYRQILGQKVEFLVSFYNNEISEKSEIFDDQFSVERPDGSNFTLKIRSTKLEDSAMYFCASNLRGPGTEAFFGQGTRLTVV.

The J gene is TRBJ2-3, the V gene TRBV9, with a weak D call TRBD2 (5 bases). This CDR3 contains 13 residues. The germline V gene encodes CDR1 SGDLS and CDR2 YYNGEE. Between the trimmed V and J ends, which lost 5 bases and 4 bases, there was a span of 11 bases. CDR3 amino acids: CASSQPGADTQYF. In nucleotides, the CDR3 is TGTGCCAGCAGTCAACCCGGGGCAGATACGCAGTATTTT.

In its sample, this clonotype was seen many times. The rearrangement links TRBV7-2 to TRBJ2-3; the match to TRBD2 covers 11 bases. This CDR3 contains 16 residues. Germline V gene lookup returns CDR1 SGHTA and CDR2 FQGNSA. V trimming: 4 bases; J trimming: 5 bases; junction bases outside the gene matches: 8. The CDR3 region is CASSSLAGGQGDTQYF. In nucleotides, the CDR3 is TGTGCCAGCAGCTCCCTAGCGGGGGGCCAGGGAGATACGCAGTATTTT.

V usage is TRBV15 and J usage is TRBJ2-2; D gene ambiguous. Trimming took off 0 bases at V and 2 bases at J, with 13 bases between the two ends. CDR3 length equals 17 residues. Germline V gene lookup returns CDR1 LNHNV and CDR2 YYDKDF (reference sequence). The CDR3 reads CATSRDQLTENTGELFF. The CDR3, as DNA: TGTGCCACCAGCAGAGATCAGTTAACGGAAAACACCGGGGAGCTGTTTTTT.

The chain links TRBV3-1 to TRBJ2-7; 10 nucleotides match TRBD2. This CDR3 contains 14 residues. The ends lost 2 bases at V and 5 bases at J; junction bases unmatched: 3. Germline V lookup: CDR1 LGHDT, CDR2 YNNKEL (reference sequence). CDR3 in amino acids: CASSQLGLANEQYF. For the CDR3, the DNA is TGTGCCAGCAGCCAATTGGGACTAGCGAACGAGCAGTACTTC.

This clonotype was observed a single time. Being one base from a much bigger clone, this may be a read error. The DNA for the CDR3 is TGTGCCGGCAGCTTAGTACAGGGGGCTTACTACGAGCAGTACTTC. Its translation: CAGSLVQGAYYEQYF. The chain combines TRBV7-2 with TRBJ2-7, with 9 bases fitting TRBD1. Germline values: CDR1 SGHTA, CDR2 FQGNSA. The CDR3 contains 15 residues.

The V and J genes are TRBV24-1 and TRBJ2-1, with a weak D call TRBD2 (6 bases). Germline assignment: CDR1 KGHDR and CDR2 SFDVKD. The CDR3 totals 15 residues. V lost 0 bases and J lost 6, with 11 bases in between. The CDR3 reads CATSDLRGSVNEQFF. The CDR3 DNA is TGTGCCACCAGTGATTTGCGGGGGTCGGTCAATGAGCAGTTCTTC.

This clonotype has ten or more counts. The chain employs TRBV7-8 and TRBJ1-5; D remains unclear. Germline V lookup: CDR1 SGHVS, CDR2 FQNEAQ. Trimming shortened V by 0 bases and J by 0 bases, and 12 bases separated the two germline ends. CDR3 length equals 17 residues. The CDR3: CASSLAPSSVSNQPQHF. The CDR3 DNA sequence: TGTGCCAGCAGCTTAGCACCCTCGTCAGTTAGCAATCAGCCCCAGCATTTT.

This clonotype showed up just once. The gene calls are TRBV2 and TRBJ1-5; D remains unclear. Germline CDR1 and CDR2: SNHLY and FYNNEI. This CDR3 contains 13 residues. V was shortened by 1 base and J by 7 bases, with 8 bases between the two germline ends. Here the CDR3 DNA reads TGTGCCAGCAGTGAAGAGGTAAGCCAGCCCCAGCATTTT. It translates to CASSEEVSQPQHF. The complete variable domain, with remaining parts taken from reference TRBV2 and TRBJ1-5, reads EPEVTQTPSHQVTQMGQEVILRCVPISNHLYFYWYRQILGQKVEFLVSFYNNEISEKSEIFDDQFSVERPDGSNFTLKIRSTKLEDSAMYFCASSEEVSQPQHFGDGTRLSIL.

In this sample, this clonotype turned up once. The J gene is TRBJ2-7, the V gene TRBV7-9, with D perhaps TRBD1 or TRBD2 (5 bases each). V gave up 4 bases and J gave up 5 bases, with 18 bases separating them. CDR3 length: 15 amino acids. In germline, CDR1 is SEHNR, CDR2 FQNEAQ (reference sequence). The CDR3: CASSSSGAGIHEQYF. In DNA form, the CDR3 reads TGTGCCAGCAGCTCCTCCGGGGCAGGGATCCACGAGCAGTACTTC. The complete variable domain, with remaining parts taken from reference TRBV7-9 and TRBJ2-7, reads DTGVSQNPRHKITKRGQNVTFRCDPISEHNRLYWYRQTLGQGPEFLTYFQNEAQLEKSRLLSDRFSAERPKGSFSTLEIQRTEQGDSAMYLCASSSSGAGIHEQYFGPGTRLTVT.

The rearrangement links TRBV20-1 to TRBJ1-1, with D possibly being TRBD1 (6 bases). The CDR3 runs 15 residues. Trimming cost V 4 bases and J 4 bases, with 19 bases left between them. CDR1 DFQATT and CDR2 SNEGSKA come from the germline V gene (reference sequence). In DNA form, the CDR3 reads TGCAGTGCTAACCGGGACAATCTTGGGGGCACTGAAGCTTTCTTT. As protein: CSANRDNLGGTEAFF.